Below are 20 T cell receptor beta chains sequenced from a single sample in a study of shared clonotypes between healthy human individuals. This table comes from immunoSEQ multiplex PCR, and its TCRdb copy is limited to in-frame clones, with some not included. This table holds millions of clones, roughly 91% found once. CD45RO-negative CD8 cells positively selected for CCR7 made up the naive population, which excluded terminally differentiated effector memory CD45RA+ cells. The sequencing input was naive CD8+ T cells from PBMCs. The source of these receptors is a man aged 18-30 years in good health. Some clones in this sample may be carry-over from other donors' samples.

This clone was found once. Additional DNA sequences in this sample encode the identical CDR3. The chain links TRBV9 to TRBJ2-7, with D possibly being TRBD1 (6 bases). The CDR3 totals 13 residues. V was shortened by 3 bases and J by 3 bases, with 10 bases between the two germline ends. CDR1 SGDLS and CDR2 YYNGEE come from the germline V gene. The CDR3 DNA sequence: TGTGCCAGCAGCGGAGGGGGATTCTACGAGCAGTACTTC. Protein sequence: CASSGGGFYEQYF. The entire variable domain, with the rest obtained from reference TRBV9 and TRBJ2-7, is as follows: DSGVTQTPKHLITATGQRVTLRCSPRSGDLSVYWYQQSLDQGLQFLIQYYNGEERAKGNILERFSAQQFPDLHSELNLSSLELGDSALYFCASSGGGFYEQYFGPGTRLTVT.

The chain has TRBV10-3 and TRBJ1-4; tentatively, D is TRBD1 (5 bases). Germline CDR1 ENHRY, CDR2 SYGVKD. Trimming removed 4 bases at V and 3 bases at J, with 15 bases between. CDR3 length: 16 residues. The DNA for the CDR3 is TGTGCCATCAGTGTGGGGGGAACGGATGCTAATGAAAAACTGTTTTTT. This codes for CAISVGGTDANEKLFF.

The CDR3 region is CASSQVGGAGPQHF. The CDR3 bases are TGCGCCAGCAGCCAAGTTGGCGGGGCGGGGCCCCAGCATTTT. The chain combines TRBV4-1 with TRBJ1-5, with a tentative D call TRBD1 (5 bases). The germline gives CDR1 MGHRA, CDR2 YSYEKL. Trimming left V 1 base short and J 9 bases short, with 13 bases between. There are 14 residues in the CDR3.

This chain links TRBV5-6 with TRBJ2-1, with 9 bases matching TRBD1. Germline assignment: CDR1 SGHDT and CDR2 YYEEEE. The trim removed 4 bases at V and 8 bases at J, leaving 4 bases unmatched. This CDR3 has 13 residues. The CDR3 DNA reads as TGTGCCAGCAGCGCGGACAGGGGCCATGAGCAGTTCTTC. Translation: CASSADRGHEQFF.

This clone was seen a single time. J is TRBJ1-5 and V is TRBV4-1; D is unclear. V lost 3 bases to trimming and J lost 8 bases, with 14 bases between them. Germline-derived CDR1 and CDR2 are MGHRA and YSYEKL. The CDR3 contains 14 residues. The DNA of the CDR3 is TGCGCCAGCAGCCAGGGCATATCAATGGAGCCCCAGCATTTT. Protein: CASSQGISMEPQHF.

V usage is TRBV5-1 and J usage is TRBJ2-7, with 12 positions matching TRBD2. CDR3 length: 18 amino acids. The V and J ends lost 0 bases and 4 bases, in that order; junction bases with no gene match: 11. Germline CDR1 and CDR2: SGHRS and YFSETQ. The CDR3 DNA reads TGCGCCAGCAGCTTGGTGGGTCTAGCGGGAGGGCCTTCATACGAGCAGTACTTC. This gives the protein CASSLVGLAGGPSYEQYF.

The chain is built from TRBV28 and TRBJ1-2; 7 bases align to TRBD1. Germline CDR1 is MDHEN and CDR2 is SYDVKM. The CDR3 length is 15 residues. Trimming took 5 bases from V and 1 from J; bases not matched to a gene: 7. CDR3 residues: CASSPWDSFNYGYTF. DNA of the CDR3: TGTGCCAGCAGTCCCTGGGACAGCTTTAACTATGGCTACACCTTC.

The rearrangement links TRBV27 to TRBJ2-1, with 7 bases that match TRBD2. Germline V CDR1 and CDR2: MNHEY, SMNVEV (reference sequence). V lost 1 base and J lost 6; bases outside the gene matches: 9. This CDR3 spans 16 amino acids. The DNA for the CDR3 is TGTGCCAGCAGTTTATTAGTGGGAGGGATTATCAATGAGCAGTTCTTC. Protein product: CASSLLVGGIINEQFF.

This chain connects TRBV5-1 to TRBJ2-5; 11 bases fit TRBD2. The CDR3 is 17 amino acids. V lost 2 bases and J lost 5; bases outside the gene matches: 11. Germline V gene data show CDR1 as SGHRS and CDR2 as YFSETQ. The CDR3 loop reads CASSLEIAGGPMETQYF. The CDR3 bases are TGCGCCAGCAGCTTAGAGATAGCGGGAGGGCCGATGGAGACCCAGTACTTC.

The rearrangement uses TRBV7-6 and TRBJ1-4; D is uncertain. V lost 5 bases to trimming and J lost 4 bases, with 14 bases between them. Per the germline V gene, CDR1 is SGHVS and CDR2 is FNYEAQ. This CDR3 comprises 15 residues. In DNA, the CDR3 is TGTGCCAGCAGCACTGGGCCCCGGGTTAATGAAAAACTGTTTTTT. Amino acids: CASSTGPRVNEKLFF. The whole variable domain, filled in from reference TRBV7-6 and TRBJ1-4, reads GAGVSQSPRYKVTKRGQDVALRCDPISGHVSLYWYRQALGQGPEFLTYFNYEAQQDKSGLPNDRFSAERPEGSISTLTIQRTEQRDSAMYRCASSTGPRVNEKLFFGSGTQLSVL.

The chain recombines TRBV4-1 with TRBJ2-7; the D gene is possibly TRBD1 (6 bases). Germline V gene data show CDR1 as MGHRA and CDR2 as YSYEKL. V gave up 1 base and J gave up 0 bases, with 16 bases separating them. This CDR3 is built from 17 residues. This CDR3 is CASSQGVYDRSSYEQYF. The CDR3 nucleotides are TGCGCCAGCAGCCAAGGGGTTTATGACAGGAGCTCCTACGAGCAGTACTTC.

J is TRBJ1-2 and V is TRBV6-6; TRBD1 agrees at 9 bases. In germline, CDR1 is MNHNY, CDR2 SVGAGI (reference sequence). CDR3 size: 16 residues. Trimming at V came to 2 bases and at J to 0 bases, leaving 4 bases not matched to a gene. The DNA of the CDR3 is TGTGCCAGCAGTTACATAGGGACAGGGACTAACTATGGCTACACCTTC. This sequence encodes CASSYIGTGTNYGYTF.

This chain links TRBV30 with TRBJ1-2; no firm D call. The CDR3 runs 13 residues. Germline values: CDR1 GTSNPN, CDR2 SVGIG (reference sequence). The CDR3 DNA is TGTGCTCAGAGGGCGCAGGCCAACTATGGCTACACCTTC. Translation: CAQRAQANYGYTF.

The rearrangement links TRBV9 to TRBJ1-2; D may be TRBD1 (6 bases). The germline V gene has CDR1 SGDLS and CDR2 YYNGEE. CDR3 length: 16 residues. The germline V and J ends were trimmed by 4 bases and 7 bases, with 23 bases remaining between them. This CDR3 reads CASSPKPDRFSSGYTF. The CDR3 region has the DNA TGTGCCAGCAGCCCCAAGCCTGACAGGTTTTCATCTGGCTACACCTTC.

V and J are TRBV27 and TRBJ2-5; 10 bases line up with TRBD1. J gave up 5 bases and V 4 bases, and 7 bases lay outside the gene matches. CDR1 and CDR2 from the germline V gene are MNHEY and SMNVEV (reference sequence). The CDR3 contains 15 residues. The CDR3: CASSSRDRGWETQYF. The CDR3 DNA sequence: TGTGCCAGCAGTTCGCGGGACAGGGGCTGGGAGACCCAGTACTTC.

This chain uses TRBV30 with TRBJ2-3; the match to TRBD2 covers 14 bases. From germline, CDR1 is GTSNPN and CDR2 SVGIG (reference sequence). The CDR3 has 18 amino acids. The ends lost 3 bases at V and 11 bases at J; junction bases unmatched: 19. DNA for the CDR3: TGTGCCTGGAGCCTGGGACTAGCGGGAGTCCTCTCCTCTGGACGGCAGTATTTT. Protein sequence: CAWSLGLAGVLSSGRQYF.

This chain links TRBV19 with TRBJ1-2; D perhaps matches TRBD1 (6 bases). CDR1 and CDR2 (germline): LNHDA, SQIVND (reference sequence). V lost 3 bases, J lost 4 bases, and 15 bases lay in between. The CDR3 is 15 amino acids. CDR3 bases: TGTGCCAGTAGTATCTCCCTCAGGGGCTCCTATGGCTACACCTTC. As protein: CASSISLRGSYGYTF.

This clone has a single count. The rearrangement links TRBV5-6 to TRBJ2-5; D is possibly TRBD1 or TRBD2 (6 bases each). Per the germline V gene, CDR1 is SGHDT and CDR2 is YYEEEE. CDR3 length equals 16 residues. V was cut by 4 bases and J by 2 bases, with 18 bases left in between. The CDR3: CASSPQGRGIQETQYF. Written as DNA, the CDR3 is TGTGCCAGCAGCCCCCAGGGGCGGGGAATACAAGAGACCCAGTACTTC.

V and J are TRBV29-1 and TRBJ1-2, with TRBD1 matching over 10 bases. CDR1 and CDR2 (germline): SQVTM, ANQGSEA. The length of the CDR3 is 12 residues. After removal of 4 bases from V and 10 bases from J, the junction contained 6 bases not matched to a gene. CDR3: CSVVGTGVYYTF. CDR3 bases: TGCAGCGTTGTCGGGACAGGGGTCTACTACACCTTC.

Only one count was recorded for this clone. V gene TRBV28 combines with J gene TRBJ1-1; weak D call: TRBD1 (6 bases). CDR3 length: 13 amino acids. Trimming took 4 bases from V and 11 from J, leaving 17 bases between them. Germline CDR1 MDHEN, CDR2 SYDVKM. The CDR3 is CASSSFDIGGAFF. DNA of the CDR3: TGTGCCAGCAGTTCATTCGATATAGGGGGGGCTTTCTTT.